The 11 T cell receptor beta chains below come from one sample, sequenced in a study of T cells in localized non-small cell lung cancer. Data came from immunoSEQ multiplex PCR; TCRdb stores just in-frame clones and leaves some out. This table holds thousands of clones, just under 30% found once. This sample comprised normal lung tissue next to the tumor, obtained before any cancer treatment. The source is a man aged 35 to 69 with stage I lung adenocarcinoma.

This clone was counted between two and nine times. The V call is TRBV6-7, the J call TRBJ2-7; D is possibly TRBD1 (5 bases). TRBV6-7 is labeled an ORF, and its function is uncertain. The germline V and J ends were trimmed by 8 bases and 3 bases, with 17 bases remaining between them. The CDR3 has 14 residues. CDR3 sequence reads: CASGNTGTFYEQYF. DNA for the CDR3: TGTGCCAGCGGTAACACAGGAACCTTCTACGAGCAGTACTTC.

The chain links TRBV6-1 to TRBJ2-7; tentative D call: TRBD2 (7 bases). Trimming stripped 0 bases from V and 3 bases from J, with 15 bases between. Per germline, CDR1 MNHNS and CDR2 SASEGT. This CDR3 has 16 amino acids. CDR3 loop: CASSEASTGRDYEQYF. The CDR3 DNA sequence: TGTGCCAGCAGTGAAGCAAGCACAGGGAGGGACTACGAGCAGTACTTC.

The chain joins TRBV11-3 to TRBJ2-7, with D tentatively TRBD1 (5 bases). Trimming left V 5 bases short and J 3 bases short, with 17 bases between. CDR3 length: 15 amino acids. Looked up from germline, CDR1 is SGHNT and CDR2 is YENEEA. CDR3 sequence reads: CASSQALGVSYEQYF. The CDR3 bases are TGTGCCAGCAGCCAAGCCCTAGGGGTTAGCTACGAGCAGTACTTC.

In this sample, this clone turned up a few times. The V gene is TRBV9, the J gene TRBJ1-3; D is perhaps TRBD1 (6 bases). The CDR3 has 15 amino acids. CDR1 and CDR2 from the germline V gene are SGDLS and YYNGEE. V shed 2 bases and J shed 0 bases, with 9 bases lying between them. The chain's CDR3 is CASSVGQISGNTIYF. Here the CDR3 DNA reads TGTGCCAGCAGCGTTGGACAGATCTCTGGAAACACCATATATTTT.

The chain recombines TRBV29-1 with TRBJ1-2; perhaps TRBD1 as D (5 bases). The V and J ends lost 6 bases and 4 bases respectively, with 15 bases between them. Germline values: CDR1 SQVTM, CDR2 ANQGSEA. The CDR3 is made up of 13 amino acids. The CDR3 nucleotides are TGCAGCGTACGAACAGGAGATTCCTATGGCTACACCTTC. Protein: CSVRTGDSYGYTF.

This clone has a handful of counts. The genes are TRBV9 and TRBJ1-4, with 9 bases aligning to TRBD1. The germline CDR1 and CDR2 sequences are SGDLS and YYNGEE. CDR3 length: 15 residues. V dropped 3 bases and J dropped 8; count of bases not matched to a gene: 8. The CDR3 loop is CASSGPGQGMEKLFF. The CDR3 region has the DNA TGTGCCAGCAGCGGACCGGGACAGGGTATGGAAAAACTGTTTTTT.

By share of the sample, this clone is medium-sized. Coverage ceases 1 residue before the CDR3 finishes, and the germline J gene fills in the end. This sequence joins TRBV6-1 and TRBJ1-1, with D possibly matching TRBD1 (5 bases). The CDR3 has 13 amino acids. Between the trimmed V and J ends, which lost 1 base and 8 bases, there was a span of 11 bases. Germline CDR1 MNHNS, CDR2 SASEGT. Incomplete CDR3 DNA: TGTGCCAGCAGTGAAGAGGGTAGGGGAGAAGCTTTC. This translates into CASSEEGRGEAF. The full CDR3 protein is CASSEEGRGEAFF.

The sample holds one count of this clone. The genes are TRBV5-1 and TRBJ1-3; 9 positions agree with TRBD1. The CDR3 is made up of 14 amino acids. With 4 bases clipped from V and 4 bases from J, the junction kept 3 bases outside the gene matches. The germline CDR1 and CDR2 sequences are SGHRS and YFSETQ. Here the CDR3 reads CASSKGTGGNTIYF. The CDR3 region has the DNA TGCGCCAGCAGCAAAGGGACAGGGGGAAACACCATATATTTT.

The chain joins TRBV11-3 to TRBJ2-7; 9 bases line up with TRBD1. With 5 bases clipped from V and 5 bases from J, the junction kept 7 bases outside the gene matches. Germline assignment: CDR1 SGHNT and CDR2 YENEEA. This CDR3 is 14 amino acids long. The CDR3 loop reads CASSAPGQGHEQYF. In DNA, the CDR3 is TGTGCCAGCAGCGCTCCGGGACAGGGCCACGAGCAGTACTTC.

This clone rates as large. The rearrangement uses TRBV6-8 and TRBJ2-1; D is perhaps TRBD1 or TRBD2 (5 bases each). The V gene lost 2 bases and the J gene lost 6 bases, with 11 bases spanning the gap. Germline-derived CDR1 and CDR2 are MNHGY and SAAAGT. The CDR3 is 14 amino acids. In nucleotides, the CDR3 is TGTGCCAGCAGTTACGGGACCCAGCTCAATGAGCAGTTCTTC. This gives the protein CASSYGTQLNEQFF.

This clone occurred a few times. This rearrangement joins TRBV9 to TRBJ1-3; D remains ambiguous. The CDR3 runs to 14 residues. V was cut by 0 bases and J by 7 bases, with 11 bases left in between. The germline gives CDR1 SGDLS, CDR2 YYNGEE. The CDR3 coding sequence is TGTGCCAGCAGCGTAGGTTTGGGATGGAACACCATATATTTT. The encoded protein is CASSVGLGWNTIYF.